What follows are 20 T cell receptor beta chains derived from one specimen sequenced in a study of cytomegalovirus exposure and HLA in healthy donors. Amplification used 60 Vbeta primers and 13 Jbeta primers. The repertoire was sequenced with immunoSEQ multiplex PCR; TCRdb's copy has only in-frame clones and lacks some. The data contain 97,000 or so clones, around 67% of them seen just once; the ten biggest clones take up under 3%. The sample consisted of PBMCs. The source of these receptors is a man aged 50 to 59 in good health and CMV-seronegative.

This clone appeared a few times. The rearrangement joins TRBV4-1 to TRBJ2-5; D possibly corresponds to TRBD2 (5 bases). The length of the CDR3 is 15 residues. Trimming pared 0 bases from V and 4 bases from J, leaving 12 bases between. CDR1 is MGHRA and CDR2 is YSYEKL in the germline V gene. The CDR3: CASSQDDRETETQYF. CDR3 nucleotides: TGCGCCAGCAGCCAAGATGATCGGGAAACAGAGACCCAGTACTTC.

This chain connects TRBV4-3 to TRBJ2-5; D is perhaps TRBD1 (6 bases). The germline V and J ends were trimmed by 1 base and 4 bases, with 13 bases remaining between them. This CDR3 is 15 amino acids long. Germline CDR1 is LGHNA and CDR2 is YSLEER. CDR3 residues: CASSQGQDWTETQYF. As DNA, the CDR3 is TGCGCCAGCAGCCAAGGACAGGACTGGACAGAGACCCAGTACTTC.

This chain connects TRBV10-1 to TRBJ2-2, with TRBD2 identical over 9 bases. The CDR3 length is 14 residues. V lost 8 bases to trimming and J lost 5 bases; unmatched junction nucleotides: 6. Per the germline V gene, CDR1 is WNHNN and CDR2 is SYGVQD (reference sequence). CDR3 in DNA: TGCGCCAGCGGGGCTAGCGGGGTTACCGGGGAGCTGTTTTTT. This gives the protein CASGASGVTGELFF.

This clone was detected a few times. The CDR3 sequence is CASSSDRGRREKLFF. The CDR3 DNA reads TGTGCCAGCAGTTCGGACAGGGGGCGCCGTGAAAAACTGTTTTTT. V and J are TRBV6-6 and TRBJ1-4; 11 bases align to TRBD1. Germline assignment: CDR1 MNHNY and CDR2 SVGAGI (reference sequence). V trimming: 4 bases; J trimming: 7 bases; junction bases outside the gene matches: 5. There are 15 residues in the CDR3.

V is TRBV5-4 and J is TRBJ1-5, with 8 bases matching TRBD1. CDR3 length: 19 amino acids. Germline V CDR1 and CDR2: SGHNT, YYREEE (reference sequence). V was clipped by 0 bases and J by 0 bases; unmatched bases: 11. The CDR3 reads CASSLVPGQATYSNQPQHF. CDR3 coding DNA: TGTGCCAGCAGCTTGGTGCCGGGACAGGCAACATATAGCAATCAGCCCCAGCATTTT.

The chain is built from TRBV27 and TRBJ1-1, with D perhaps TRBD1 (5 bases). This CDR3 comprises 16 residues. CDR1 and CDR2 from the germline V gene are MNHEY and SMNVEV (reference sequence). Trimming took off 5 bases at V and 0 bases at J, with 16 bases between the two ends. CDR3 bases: TGTGCCAGCAGTGACATCAGGGTAGGGTTGAACACTGAAGCTTTCTTT. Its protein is CASSDIRVGLNTEAFF.

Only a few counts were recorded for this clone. This chain's CDR3 is CASSSPSGRRDTQYF. Here the CDR3 DNA reads TGTGCCAGCAGCAGCCCTAGCGGGAGGAGGGATACGCAGTATTTT. The gene calls are TRBV5-6 and TRBJ2-3, with TRBD2 identical over 11 bases. Germline CDR1 reads SGHDT; CDR2 reads YYEEEE. Trimming removed 4 bases from V and 6 bases from J; junction bases left unmatched: 7. This CDR3 comprises 15 residues.

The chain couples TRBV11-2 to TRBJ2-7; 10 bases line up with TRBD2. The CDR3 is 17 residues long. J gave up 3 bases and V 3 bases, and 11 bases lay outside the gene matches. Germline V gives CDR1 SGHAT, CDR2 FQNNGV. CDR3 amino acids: CASSFWSGGVTLYEQYF. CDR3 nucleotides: TGTGCCAGCAGCTTTTGGAGCGGGGGGGTTACGCTCTACGAGCAGTACTTC. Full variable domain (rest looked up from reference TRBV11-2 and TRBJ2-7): EAGVAQSPRYKIIEKRQSVAFWCNPISGHATLYWYQQILGQGPKLLIQFQNNGVVDDSQLPKDRFSAERLKGVDSTLKIQPAKLEDSAVYLCASSFWSGGVTLYEQYFGPGTRLTVT.

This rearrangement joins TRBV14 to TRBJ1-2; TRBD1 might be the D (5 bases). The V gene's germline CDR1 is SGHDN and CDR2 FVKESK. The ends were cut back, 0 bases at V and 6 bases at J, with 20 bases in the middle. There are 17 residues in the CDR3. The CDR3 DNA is TGTGCCAGCAGCCAAGATCACCTTTGGTTACAGACAGATGGCTACACCTTC. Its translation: CASSQDHLWLQTDGYTF.

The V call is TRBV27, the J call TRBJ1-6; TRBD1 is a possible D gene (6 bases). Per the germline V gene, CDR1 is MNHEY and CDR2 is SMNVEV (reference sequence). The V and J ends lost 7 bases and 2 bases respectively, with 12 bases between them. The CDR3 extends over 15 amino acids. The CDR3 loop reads CASTHTGTYNSPLHF. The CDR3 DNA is TGTGCCAGCACACACACAGGGACCTATAATTCACCCCTCCACTTT.

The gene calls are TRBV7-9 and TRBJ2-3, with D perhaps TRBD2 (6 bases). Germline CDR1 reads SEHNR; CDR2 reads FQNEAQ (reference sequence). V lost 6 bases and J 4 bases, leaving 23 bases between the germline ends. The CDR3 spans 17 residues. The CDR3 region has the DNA TGTGCCAGCAGTTCAATGGATCGGGGGAGGACCGCAGATACGCAGTATTTT. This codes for CASSSMDRGRTADTQYF.

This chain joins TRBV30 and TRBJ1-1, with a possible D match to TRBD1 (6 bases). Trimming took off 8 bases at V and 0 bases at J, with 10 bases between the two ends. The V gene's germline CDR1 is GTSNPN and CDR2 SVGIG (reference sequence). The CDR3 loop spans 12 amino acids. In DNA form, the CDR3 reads TGTGCCCCGGGACACCTGAACACTGAAGCTTTCTTT. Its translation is CAPGHLNTEAFF.

In DNA form, the CDR3 reads TGTGCCAGCAGCTTAGTGAGCGGGGGGGCCACGTACGAGCAGTACTTC. This sequence encodes CASSLVSGGATYEQYF. The chain is built from TRBV7-2 and TRBJ2-7, with TRBD2 matching 10 bases. Looked up from germline, CDR1 is SGHTA and CDR2 is FQGNSA. V was clipped by 1 base and J by 4 bases; unmatched bases: 7. The CDR3 totals 16 residues.

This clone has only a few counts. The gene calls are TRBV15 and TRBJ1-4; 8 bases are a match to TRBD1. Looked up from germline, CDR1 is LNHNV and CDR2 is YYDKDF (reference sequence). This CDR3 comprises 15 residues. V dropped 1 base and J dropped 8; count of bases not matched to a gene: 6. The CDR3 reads CATSRGGQEREKLFF. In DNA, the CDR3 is TGTGCCACCAGCAGAGGGGGACAGGAAAGAGAAAAACTGTTTTTT.

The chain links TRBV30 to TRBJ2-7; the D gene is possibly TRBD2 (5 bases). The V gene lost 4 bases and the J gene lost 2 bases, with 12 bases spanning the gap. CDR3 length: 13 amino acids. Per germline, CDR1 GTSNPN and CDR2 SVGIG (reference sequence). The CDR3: CAWTRGYPYEQYF. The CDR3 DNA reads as TGTGCCTGGACCAGAGGGTACCCCTACGAGCAGTACTTC.

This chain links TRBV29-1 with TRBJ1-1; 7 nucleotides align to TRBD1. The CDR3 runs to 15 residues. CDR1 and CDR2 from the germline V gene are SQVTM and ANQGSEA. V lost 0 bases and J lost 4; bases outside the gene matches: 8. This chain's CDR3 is CSVEDSGAGGTEAFF. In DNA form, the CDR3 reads TGCAGCGTTGAAGATTCCGGGGCAGGGGGCACTGAAGCTTTCTTT.

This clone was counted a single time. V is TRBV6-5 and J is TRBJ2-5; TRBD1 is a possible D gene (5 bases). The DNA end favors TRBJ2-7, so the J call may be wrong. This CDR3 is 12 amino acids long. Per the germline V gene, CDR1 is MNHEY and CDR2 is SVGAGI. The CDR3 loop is CASSTQGHEQYF. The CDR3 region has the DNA TGTGCCAGCAGTACCCAGGGCCACGAGCAGTACTTC.

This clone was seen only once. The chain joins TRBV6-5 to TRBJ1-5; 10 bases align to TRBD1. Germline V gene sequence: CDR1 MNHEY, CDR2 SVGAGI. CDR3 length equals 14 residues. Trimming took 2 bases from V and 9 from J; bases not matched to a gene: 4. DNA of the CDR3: TGTGCCAGCAGTTACGGGACAGGGGAATGGCCCCAGCATTTT. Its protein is CASSYGTGEWPQHF.

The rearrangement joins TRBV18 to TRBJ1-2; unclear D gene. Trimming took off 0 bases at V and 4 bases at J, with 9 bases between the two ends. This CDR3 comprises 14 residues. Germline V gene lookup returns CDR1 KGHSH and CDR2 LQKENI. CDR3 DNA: TGTGCCAGCTCACCACCAGCAGGTATCTATGGCTACACCTTC. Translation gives CASSPPAGIYGYTF.

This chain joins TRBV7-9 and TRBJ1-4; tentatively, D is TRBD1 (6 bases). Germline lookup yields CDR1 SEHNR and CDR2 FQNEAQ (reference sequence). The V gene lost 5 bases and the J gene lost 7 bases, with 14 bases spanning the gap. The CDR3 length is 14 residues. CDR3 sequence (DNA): TGTGCCAGCAGCCCCACAGGGATGAGTGAAAAACTGTTTTTT. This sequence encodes CASSPTGMSEKLFF. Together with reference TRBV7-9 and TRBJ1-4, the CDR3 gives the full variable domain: DTGVSQNPRHKITKRGQNVTFRCDPISEHNRLYWYRQTLGQGPEFLTYFQNEAQLEKSRLLSDRFSAERPKGSFSTLEIQRTEQGDSAMYLCASSPTGMSEKLFFGSGTQLSVL.